This T cell receptor (beta chain) was documented in a study of beta chain features in type 1 diabetes. Findings and limits, study-wide: Within patients, naive, central memory and Treg TCRB repertoires seemed more similar than within healthy donors. Any HLA type influence on TCRB rearrangement was left unresolved here. Researchers report that Type 1 diabetes patients had moderately but significantly shorter TCRB CDR3s across all four CD4+ subsets.

This clone was observed a handful of times. Antigen unknown. Additional DNA sequences in this sample encode the identical CDR3. V was pared by 3 bases and J by 1 base, with 7 bases between. The CDR3 length is 14 residues. CDR1 SEHNR and CDR2 FQNEAQ come from the germline V gene (reference sequence). Expressed TCRB transcripts were sequenced because the entire RNA isolate underwent reverse transcription. An average of around 3.9 million reads was obtained for naive, central memory and regulatory T cell samples. Profiled with immunoSEQ multiplex PCR; TCRdb holds only in-frame clones, not every one. The sample includes roughly 140,000 clones, about 8.5% of them seen just once.

What was sequenced was central memory CD4+ T cells from blood. The sequence came from a man between 18 and 29 years old in good health. The chain uses TRBV7-9 and TRBJ1-5; a weak D match, TRBD1 (6 bases). The CDR3 bases are TGTGCCAGCAGCTTGCAGGGGAGCAATCAGCCCCAGCATTTT. This codes for CASSLQGSNQPQHF. Using reference TRBV7-9 and TRBJ1-5 for the parts outside the CDR3, the full variable domain is DTGVSQNPRHKITKRGQNVTFRCDPISEHNRLYWYRQTLGQGPEFLTYFQNEAQLEKSRLLSDRFSAERPKGSFSTLEIQRTEQGDSAMYLCASSLQGSNQPQHFGDGTRLSIL.